This T cell receptor beta chain was captured by sequencing in a study of blood T cells in healthy people across ages. Study conclusions and caveats: Among long-lived donors, naive CD4+ cells were more numerous and diversity higher than in aged donors.

Trimming cost V 5 bases and J 5 bases; bases outside gene matches: 9. CDR3 size: 16 residues. The V gene's germline CDR1 is MNHEY and CDR2 SVGEGT. Details on this clonotype: Its antigen is not known.

A second PCR, run for roughly 7 to 11 cycles, used a sample-barcoded 5' primer plus a J-beta primer mix. Every cDNA molecule bore a tag from a template-switch adaptor containing 12 random nucleotides. TCRdb analysed the 5' RACE reads with MiXCR anew, one entry per CDR3 protein. The top ten hold approximately 22% of the sample, which has 700,000 to 800,000 distinct CDR3 sequences, 35% to 45% seen once. V gene TRBV6-2 or TRBV6-3 combines with J gene TRBJ1-1; 12 bases are a match to TRBD1. The sample taken for sequencing was blood. The origin of this receptor is an older woman in good health. CDR3 protein: CASSDGTGGAGTEAFF. The DNA for the CDR3 is TGTGCCAGCAGTGACGGGACAGGGGGCGCGGGAACTGAAGCTTTCTTT.